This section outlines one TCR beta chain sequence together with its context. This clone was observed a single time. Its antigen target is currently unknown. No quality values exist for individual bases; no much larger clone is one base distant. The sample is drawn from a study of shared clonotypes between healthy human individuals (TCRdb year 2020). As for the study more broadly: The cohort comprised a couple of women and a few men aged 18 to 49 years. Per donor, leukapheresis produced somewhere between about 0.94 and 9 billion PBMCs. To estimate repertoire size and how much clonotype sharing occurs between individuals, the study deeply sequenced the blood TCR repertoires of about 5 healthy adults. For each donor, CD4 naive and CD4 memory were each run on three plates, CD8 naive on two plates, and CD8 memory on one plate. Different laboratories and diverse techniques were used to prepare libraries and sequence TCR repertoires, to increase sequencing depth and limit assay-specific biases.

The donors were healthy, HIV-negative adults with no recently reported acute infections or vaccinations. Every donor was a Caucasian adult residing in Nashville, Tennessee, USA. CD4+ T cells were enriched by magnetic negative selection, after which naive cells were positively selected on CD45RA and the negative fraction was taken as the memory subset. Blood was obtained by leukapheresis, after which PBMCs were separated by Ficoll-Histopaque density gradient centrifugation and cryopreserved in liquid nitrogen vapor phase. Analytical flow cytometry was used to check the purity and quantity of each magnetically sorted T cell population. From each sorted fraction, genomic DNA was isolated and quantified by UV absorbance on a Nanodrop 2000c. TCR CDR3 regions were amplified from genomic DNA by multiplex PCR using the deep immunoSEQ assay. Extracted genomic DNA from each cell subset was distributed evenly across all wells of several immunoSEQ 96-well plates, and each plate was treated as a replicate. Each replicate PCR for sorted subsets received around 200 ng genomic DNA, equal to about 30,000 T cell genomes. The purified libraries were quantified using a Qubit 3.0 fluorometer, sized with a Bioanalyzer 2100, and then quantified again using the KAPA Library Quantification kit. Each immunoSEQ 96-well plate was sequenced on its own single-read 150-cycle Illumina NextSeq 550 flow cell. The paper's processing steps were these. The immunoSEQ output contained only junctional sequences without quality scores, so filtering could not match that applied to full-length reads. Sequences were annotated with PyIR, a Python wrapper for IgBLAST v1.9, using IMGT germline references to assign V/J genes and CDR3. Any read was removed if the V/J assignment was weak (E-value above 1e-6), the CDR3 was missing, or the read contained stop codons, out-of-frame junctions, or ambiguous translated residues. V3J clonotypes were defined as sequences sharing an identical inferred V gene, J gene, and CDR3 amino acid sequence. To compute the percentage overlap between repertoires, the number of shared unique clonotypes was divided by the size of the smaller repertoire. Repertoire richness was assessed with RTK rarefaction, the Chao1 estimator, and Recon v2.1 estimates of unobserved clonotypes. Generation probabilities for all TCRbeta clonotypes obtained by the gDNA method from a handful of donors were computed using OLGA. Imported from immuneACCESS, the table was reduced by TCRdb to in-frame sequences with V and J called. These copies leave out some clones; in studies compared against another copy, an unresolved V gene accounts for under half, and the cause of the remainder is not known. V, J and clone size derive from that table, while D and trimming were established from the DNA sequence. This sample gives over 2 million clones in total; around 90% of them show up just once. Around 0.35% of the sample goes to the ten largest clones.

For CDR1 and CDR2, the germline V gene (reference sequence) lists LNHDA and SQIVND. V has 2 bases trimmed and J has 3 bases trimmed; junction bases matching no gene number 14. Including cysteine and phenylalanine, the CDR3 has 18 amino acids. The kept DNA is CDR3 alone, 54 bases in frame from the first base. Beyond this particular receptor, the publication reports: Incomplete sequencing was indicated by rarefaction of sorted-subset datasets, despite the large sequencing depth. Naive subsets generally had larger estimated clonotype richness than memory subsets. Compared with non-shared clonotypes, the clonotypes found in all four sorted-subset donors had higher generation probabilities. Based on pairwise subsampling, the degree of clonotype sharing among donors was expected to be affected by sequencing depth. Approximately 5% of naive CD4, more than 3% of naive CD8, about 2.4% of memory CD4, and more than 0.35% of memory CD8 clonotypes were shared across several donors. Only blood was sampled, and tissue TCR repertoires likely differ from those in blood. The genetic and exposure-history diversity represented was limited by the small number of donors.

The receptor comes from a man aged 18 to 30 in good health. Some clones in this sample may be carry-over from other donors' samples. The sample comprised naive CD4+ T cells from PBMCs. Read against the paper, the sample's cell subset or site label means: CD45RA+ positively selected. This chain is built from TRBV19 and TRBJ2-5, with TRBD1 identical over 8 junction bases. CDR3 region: CASSISTGGRAGKETQYF. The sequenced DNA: TGTGCCAGTAGTATAAGCACAGGGGGACGGGCGGGAAAAGAGACCCAGTACTTC.